This TCR beta chain comes out of a study of shared clonotypes between healthy human individuals. The wider study: Each donor's CD8 memory used one plate, CD8 naive two, each CD4 subset three. Study observations and caveats: Exclusively blood specimens were collected; tissue repertoires likely differ.

Concerning this clone itself: Its antigen is still unknown.

The authors ran the assay at deep level. The table came from immunoSEQ multiplex PCR; TCRdb's copy has only in-frame clones and leaves some out. The sample has 950,000 to 1,300,000 clones, 70% to 80% seen once. V shed 4 bases and J 1 base; nucleotides not matched to a gene: 4. The CDR3 contains 15 residues. The germline V gene has CDR1 LNHDA and CDR2 SQIVND (reference sequence). The receptor comes from a man younger than 35 in good health. The chain recombines TRBV19 with TRBJ1-1, with 9 bases matching TRBD1. Sequencing was carried out using memory CD4+ T cells sorted from blood. Sample subset: CD45RA-negative fraction. CDR3 amino acids: CASSRKTGGNTEAFF. CDR3 nucleotide sequence: TGTGCCAGTAGTAGAAAGACAGGGGGGAACACTGAAGCTTTCTTT.